The following is a TCR beta chain sequence with its context. Its antigen is currently not known. One base away there is no much larger clone; base qualities are not given. This entry is derived from a study of cytomegalovirus exposure and HLA in healthy donors (dated by TCRdb to about 2017). The study in broad terms: According to an earlier analysis of a few hundred of the donors, some 180 million T cells yielded 100 million or so unique TCR beta sequences and about 300 Gb of sequence data. An early release covering over 500 HLA-typed donors comprised about 300 gigabases of sequencing data and roughly 86 million unique TCR sequences. The genetic ancestry cluster associated with self-reported Caucasian donors included 70% to 85% of the 300 to 450 genotyped donors. The study aimed to test whether cataloging public T cell receptors could reveal signatures of past pathogen exposure. Using immunosequencing, the study profiled T cell repertoires from about 620 subjects and related those repertoires to cytomegalovirus serostatus. Besides the first cohort of approximately 670 subjects, a separate validation cohort made up of over 95 different subjects was used. High-throughput TCR immunosequencing, statistical association of individual TCRs with disease status, and machine learning were combined to predict cytomegalovirus infection status. A later analysis re-examined previously published TCR beta repertoires from more than 550 donors and added high-resolution HLA genotyping to investigate patterns of TCR occurrence. The later analysis used no new phenotypic data to find candidate immune exposures, relying instead on TCR beta sequences and their occurrence across donors. To decide whether each TCR beta V gene segment behaved as functional or pseudogenic, an earlier analysis of some 600 of the donors relied on high-throughput TCR beta sequencing. Alongside the repertoire data, information on donor age, sex, ethnicity and CMV serostatus was compiled. In a later genetic analysis, genome-wide SNP genotypes for about three fifths of the 666 donors were used, and that subset was treated as a discovery cohort. All discovery cohort repertoires had been generated using a single sequencing platform. Both class I and class II loci were covered by HLA typing, at four-digit resolution. The number of donors typed differed by locus, with 629-630 for A, B, C, DRB1 and DQB1, about 500 for DQA1, 606 for DPA1, and some 440 for DPB1. Roughly 5 DR-DQ haplotypes were handled as single units for association and clustering because linkage in the cohort was strong. Among 300 to 450 genotyped donors of the cohort, an average of around 240,000 unique TCR beta nucleotide sequences were sequenced per donor, around 18% of them non-productive.

The library was obtained by the immunoSEQ multiplex PCR assay. The multiplex PCR relied on a mix of 60 forward primers for TCR Vbeta segments and 13 reverse primers for TCR Jbeta segments. A multiplex PCR assay on genomic DNA amplified the CDR3 region of rearranged TCR beta genes. Amplified TCR beta libraries were sequenced as 87-base-pair reads on the Illumina HiSeq System. Processing in the source paper ran as follows. A later analysis tallied some 79 million unique TCR beta chains across the 666 repertoires, and some 10 million of those chains were shared by two or more donors. To remove PCR and sequencing errors, raw reads were error-corrected and collapsed into unique sequences using a nearest-neighbor algorithm that merged closely related sequences. V, D and J gene segments were assigned by aligning CDR3 sequences to IMGT reference sequences. Each retained sequence needed at least a six-nucleotide match to both a V gene segment and a J gene segment. A rearrangement was called productive if the CDR3 had no stop codons and remained in frame with V and J, and every other rearrangement was called non-productive. Following IMGT convention, CDR3 was defined as the stretch from the second conserved V-encoded cysteine up to the conserved J-encoded phenylalanine. The earlier analysis of approximately 590 of the donors excluded any sequence lacking an unambiguous match to a single V gene segment. In an earlier analysis of 450 to 750 of the donors, a V segment was called functional when productive rearrangements were above 56.7%, and segregating when the standard deviation between donors exceeded 5%. A statistical classification framework was built to diagnose cytomegalovirus status from the catalog of TCR beta chain sequences. A later analysis assigned V and J genes by comparing TCR nucleotide sequences with IMGT/GENE-DB human TR gene sequences. In a later analysis, CDR3 sequences and most-parsimonious VDJ recombination scenarios were assigned using the TCRdist pipeline. In a later analysis, each TCR beta chain was defined by its CDR3 amino acid sequence together with its V-gene family, and reads without a unique V-gene family were excluded. A later analysis removed 450 to 600 highly shared, low-generation-probability nucleotide sequences to deal with suspected cross-contamination and a sequencing artifact. A later analysis calculated a clonal expansion index for each public chain from normalized within-repertoire ranks of inferred template counts. Generation probabilities in a later analysis came from a VDJ recombination model fitted to out-of-frame rearrangements, and those results were checked against IGoR. Hypergeometric tests were used in a later analysis to score TCR-TCR, TCR-HLA and TCR-CMV co-occurrence, with a repertoire-size bias correction applied to the TCR pairs. A later analysis estimated false discovery rates by permuting HLA or CMV assignments 20 times. A later analysis grouped co-occurring TCRs with DBSCAN, adding TCRdist sequence similarity when clustering within HLA-allele-positive subsets. Repertoires with fewer than 30,000 or more than 120,000 public chains, plus five repertoires with anomalous nucleotide sharing, were excluded from co-occurrence clustering. TCRdb retrieved this table from immuneACCESS and kept in-frame rearrangements only. Not all clones are present; in checked studies, unresolved V genes account for under half, and no reason is known for the remainder. V, J and clone size reflect that table, while D and trimming were determined from the DNA. The table for this sample lists some 140,000 clones; approximately 61% of them were counted only once. Over 1.5% of the sample is taken by the ten largest.

What the work shows at the level of the full study, not this receptor alone: Specific HLA alleles were associated with roughly 16,000 TCR beta sequences at a false discovery rate of 0.05 in a later analysis. Broadly in line with IMGT annotations, most TCR beta V segments showed up in productive rearrangements about 90% or about 30% of the time in an earlier analysis of a few hundred of the donors. In a later genetic analysis, fewer N-insertions in productive TCRs were reported among donors in an Asian-associated ancestry cluster than the approximately 630-donor mean. Because HLA typing was unavailable for some donors at each locus, only the typed subset was used in association tests. For the cohort, immune exposure information was limited to CMV serostatus. A further reported finding was that TCR beta sequences accurately predicted the HLA-A and HLA-B alleles for most subjects in the first cohort. Linkage disequilibrium might explain the correlated functional status among segregating V segments, but an unknown experimental factor could not be ruled out. Most TCR sequences were seen in very few donors, while some public TCRs were found in many individuals. Compared with equally common non-associated chains, HLA-associated TCR beta chains in a later analysis were more clonally expanded and had lower generation probabilities. The sequencing pipeline was judged likely to have produced a cluster of highly shared sequence variants as a technical artifact. This cohort had only TCR beta chains sequenced, and the lack of alpha or paired-chain data limited which features could be detected. Strong co-occurrence of HLA alleles, especially DR and DQ, made assigning TCR associations to individual alleles difficult. According to the authors, the approach could potentially be generalized to other disease states and immunological phenotypes. According to a later analysis, most CMV-associated TCR beta chains appeared to be HLA-restricted, and the HLA associations seemed to be driven largely by CMV exposure. In vitro tests confirmed that a few of the cytomegalovirus-associated TCR beta chains recognize cytomegalovirus antigens. Several of the top co-occurrence clusters appeared to be linked to parvovirus B19, influenza, CMV and Epstein-Barr virus, according to a later analysis. Roughly uniform sequencing depth across donors was assumed in presence/absence analyses, although this assumption may not hold. The classifier was reported to diagnose cytomegalovirus status with high specificity and sensitivity in both the original cohort and the validation cohort. Because counts were too low, about 15 rarely observed V segments, including chromosome 9 orphons, were left out of the earlier analysis of 587 of the donors. In a later analysis, TCR association rates were found to vary across HLA loci, with the most associated TCRs seen for DRB1 alleles and the fewest for HLA-C alleles. A total of about 150 TCR beta chains were listed by the study as associated with cytomegalovirus. An association between a missense DCLRE1C variant and V-gene and J-gene trimming of TCR beta chains was found in a later genetic analysis and replicated in an independent cohort.

The cohort consisted of 670 or so healthy bone marrow donors. Cohort members were all nominally healthy when sampled, although unrecorded immune exposures were likely present. CMV serostatus was recorded as positive for about 310 and negative for 352 of the 666 cohort members, whereas no CMV serostatus was recorded for the donor in question. A peripheral blood sample was collected from each donor, and TCR beta sequencing was performed on peripheral blood mononuclear cells. Genomic DNA extraction from the blood cell samples was performed with the Qiagen DNeasy Blood Extraction Kit. The sample taken for sequencing was PBMCs. The sequence came from a human donor in good health.

The nucleotide sequence reads as follows: TGTGCCAGCAGCGCCGGGACTATTAGCACAGATACGCAGTATTTT. The resulting protein is CASSAGTISTDTQYF. Rearrangement joined TRBV5-4 to TRBJ2-3; 7 junctional bases match TRBD2. V has 4 bases trimmed and J has 0 bases trimmed; junction bases matching no gene number 5. Sequences SGHNT (CDR1) and YYREEE (CDR2) are obtained from the germline V gene (reference sequence). Spanning cysteine to phenylalanine, the CDR3 consists of 15 amino acids. Kept here is only the CDR3 DNA, which spans 45 bases and is read in frame from base 1.